The T cell receptor (beta chain) described here comes from a study of blood T cell repertoires in COVID-19. Germline CDR1 reads SGHDT; CDR2 reads YYEEEE. This CDR3 has 15 residues. V lost 1 base and J 5 bases, leaving 15 bases between the germline ends. TCRdb's table, derived via immunoSEQ multiplex PCR, lists solely in-frame clones and lacks some. The sample has around 150,000 clones; around nine tenths are singletons. This rearrangement joins TRBV5-6 to TRBJ2-5; D remains unclear. The sequence was obtained from a woman aged 50 to 60 who had recovered from COVID-19. The sample taken for sequencing was PBMCs or T cells enriched from blood (not recorded which). CDR3 DNA sequence: TGTGCCAGCAGCTTGCTAGACCGGGTCGTGGAGACCCAGTACTTC. It specifies CASSLLDRVVETQYF.